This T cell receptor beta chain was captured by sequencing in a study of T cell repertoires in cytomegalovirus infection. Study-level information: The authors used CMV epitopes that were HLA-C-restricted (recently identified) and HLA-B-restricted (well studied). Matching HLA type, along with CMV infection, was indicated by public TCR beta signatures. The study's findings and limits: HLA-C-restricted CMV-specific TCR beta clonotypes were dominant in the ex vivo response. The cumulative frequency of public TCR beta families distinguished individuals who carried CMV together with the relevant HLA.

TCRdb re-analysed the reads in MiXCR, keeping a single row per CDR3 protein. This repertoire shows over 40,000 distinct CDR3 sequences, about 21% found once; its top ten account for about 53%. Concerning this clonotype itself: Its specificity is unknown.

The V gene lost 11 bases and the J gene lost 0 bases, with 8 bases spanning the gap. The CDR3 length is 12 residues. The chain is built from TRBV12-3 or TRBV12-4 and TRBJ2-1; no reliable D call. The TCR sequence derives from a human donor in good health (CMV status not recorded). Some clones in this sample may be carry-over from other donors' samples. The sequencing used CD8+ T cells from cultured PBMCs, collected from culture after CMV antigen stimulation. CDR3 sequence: CASWVSYNEQFF. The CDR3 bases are TGTGCCTCCTGGGTCTCCTACAATGAGCAGTTCTTC.